A selection of T cell receptor beta chains follows, all from one sample in a study of sequential checkpoint blockade in melanoma. Clones were read by immunoSEQ multiplex PCR, and TCRdb kept only the in-frame ones, dropping some. Seen here are 15,000 to 25,000 clones, 75% to 85% observed once, and the top ten hold around 50%. The sequences come from CD8+ T cells sorted from blood (inferred from file names), collected from a patient given nivolumab and ipilimumab in sequence. These receptors all come from a human donor with melanoma. Both conserved end residues are part of each CDR3. A D gene is named only where the DNA matches it firmly. For some rows the clone size is stated as once, few or many, or as a class when expanded; others skip it.

abundance	d_gene	j_gene	v_gene	CDR3aa	CDR3nt
-	-	TRBJ1-2	TRBV13	CASSPQGTRIDYGYTF	TGTGCCAGCAGCCCCCAAGGAACTAGAATCGACTATGGCTACACCTTC
-	-	TRBJ2-7	TRBV20-1	CSVSSYEQYF	TGCAGTGTATCGTCCTACGAGCAGTACTTC
-	TRBD2	TRBJ2-3	TRBV4-2	CASSQEATGWRGGRDTQYF	TGTGCCAGCAGCCAAGAGGCAACCGGGTGGCGGGGGGGCAGAGATACGCAGTATTTT
-	-	TRBJ1-3	TRBV9	CASSVEGDSGNTIYF	TGTGCCAGCAGCGTAGAAGGAGACTCTGGAAACACCATATATTTT
-	-	TRBJ1-5	TRBV7-9	CASSLEVGGGSNQPQHF	TGTGCCAGCAGCTTAGAGGTTGGGGGAGGGAGCAATCAGCCCCAGCATTTT
-	TRBD1	TRBJ2-4	TRBV19	CATSTGVNIQYF	TGTGCCACCTCGACAGGGGTCAACATTCAGTACTTC
-	-	TRBJ2-2	TRBV6-5	CASSWGVTGELFF	TGTGCCAGCAGCTGGGGAGTCACCGGGGAGCTGTTTTTT
-	-	TRBJ1-1	TRBV2	CASSTAEAFF	TGTGCCAGCAGTACAGCCGAAGCTTTCTTT
-	TRBD1	TRBJ1-6	TRBV4-1	CASSWTGDNSPLHF	TGCGCCAGCAGCTGGACAGGGGATAATTCACCCCTCCACTTT
-	TRBD2	TRBJ2-1	TRBV10-2	CASSLLSGGADEQFF	TGCGCCAGCAGCCTCCTTAGCGGGGGGGCCGATGAGCAGTTCTTC
-	-	TRBJ2-7	TRBV27	CASSLTGFNYEQYF	TGTGCCAGCAGCCTGACCGGGTTTAACTACGAGCAGTACTTC
-	TRBD1	TRBJ1-1	TRBV19	CASSEQGIIEAFF	TGTGCCAGTAGTGAACAGGGGATTATTGAAGCTTTCTTT
-	TRBD1	TRBJ2-5	TRBV9	CASSVGSGQGNGETQYF	TGTGCCAGCAGCGTAGGGTCGGGACAGGGGAACGGAGAGACCCAGTACTTC
once	TRBD1	TRBJ1-5	TRBV7-8	CASSKRDSYSNQPQHF	TGTGCCAGCAGCAAAAGGGACAGCTATAGCAATCAGCCCCAGCATTTT